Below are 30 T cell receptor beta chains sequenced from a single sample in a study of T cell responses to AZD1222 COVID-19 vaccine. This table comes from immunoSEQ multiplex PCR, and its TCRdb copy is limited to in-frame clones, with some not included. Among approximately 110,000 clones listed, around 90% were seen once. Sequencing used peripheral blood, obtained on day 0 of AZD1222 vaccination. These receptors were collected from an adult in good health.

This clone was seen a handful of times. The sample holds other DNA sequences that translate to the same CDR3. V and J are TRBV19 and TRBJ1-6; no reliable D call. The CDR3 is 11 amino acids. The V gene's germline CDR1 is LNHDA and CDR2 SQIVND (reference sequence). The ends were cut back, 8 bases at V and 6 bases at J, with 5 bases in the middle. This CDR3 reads CASSGNSPLHF. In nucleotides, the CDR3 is TGTGCCAGTTCGGGTAATTCACCCCTCCACTTT.

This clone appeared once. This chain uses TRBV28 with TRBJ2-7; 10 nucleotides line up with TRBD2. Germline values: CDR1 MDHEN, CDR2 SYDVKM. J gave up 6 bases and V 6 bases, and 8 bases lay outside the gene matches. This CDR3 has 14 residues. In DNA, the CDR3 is TGTGCCAGCAGAAGCCTAGCGGGAGTGGGCGAGCAGTACTTC. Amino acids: CASRSLAGVGEQYF.

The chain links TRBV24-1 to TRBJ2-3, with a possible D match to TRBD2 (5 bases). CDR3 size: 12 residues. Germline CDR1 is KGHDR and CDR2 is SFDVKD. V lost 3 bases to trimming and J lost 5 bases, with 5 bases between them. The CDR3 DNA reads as TGTGCCACCAGTGATCGGGGAGATACGCAGTATTTT. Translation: CATSDRGDTQYF.

CDR3 nucleotides: TGTGCCAGCAGCCTGGGGGGGACAGGGGATGAAAAACTGTTTTTT. This encodes CASSLGGTGDEKLFF. The chain joins TRBV5-6 to TRBJ1-4, with 10 bases matching TRBD1. The CDR3 consists of 15 residues. CDR1 and CDR2 (germline): SGHDT, YYEEEE. Trimming took 4 bases from V and 6 from J; bases not matched to a gene: 6.

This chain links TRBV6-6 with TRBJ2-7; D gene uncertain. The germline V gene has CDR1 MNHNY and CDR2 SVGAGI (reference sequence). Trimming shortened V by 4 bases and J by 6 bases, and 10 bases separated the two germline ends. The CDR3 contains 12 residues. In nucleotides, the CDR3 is TGTGCCAGCAGTTTTCATTCCGCCGAGCAGTACTTC. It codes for CASSFHSAEQYF.

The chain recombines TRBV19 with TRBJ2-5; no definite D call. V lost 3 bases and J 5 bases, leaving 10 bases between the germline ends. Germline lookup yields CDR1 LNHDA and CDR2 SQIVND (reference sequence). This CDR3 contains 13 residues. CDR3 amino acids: CASSIGIGETQYF. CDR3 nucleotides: TGTGCCAGTAGTATTGGTATAGGGGAGACCCAGTACTTC.

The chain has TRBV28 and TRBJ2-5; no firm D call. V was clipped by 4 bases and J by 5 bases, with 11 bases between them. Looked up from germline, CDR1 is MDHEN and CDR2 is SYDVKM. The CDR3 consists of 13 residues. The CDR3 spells CASSSPVRETQYF. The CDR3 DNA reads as TGTGCCAGCAGTTCCCCGGTCCGGGAGACCCAGTACTTC.

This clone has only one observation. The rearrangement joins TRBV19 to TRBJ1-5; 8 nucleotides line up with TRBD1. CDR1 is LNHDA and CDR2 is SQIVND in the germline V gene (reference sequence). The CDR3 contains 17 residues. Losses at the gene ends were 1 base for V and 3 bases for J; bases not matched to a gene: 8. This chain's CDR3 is CASSIGSGQAFNQPQHF. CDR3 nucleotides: TGTGCCAGTAGTATAGGTTCGGGACAGGCTTTCAATCAGCCCCAGCATTTT.

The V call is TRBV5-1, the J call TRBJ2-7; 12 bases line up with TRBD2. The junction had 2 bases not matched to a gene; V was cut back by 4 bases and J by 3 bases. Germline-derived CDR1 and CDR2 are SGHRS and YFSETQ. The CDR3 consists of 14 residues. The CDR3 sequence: CASSVTSGSYEQYF. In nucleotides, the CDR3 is TGCGCCAGCAGCGTGACTAGCGGGAGCTACGAGCAGTACTTC. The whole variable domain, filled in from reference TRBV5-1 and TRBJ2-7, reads KAGVTQTPRYLIKTRGQQVTLSCSPISGHRSVSWYQQTPGQGLQFLFEYFSETQRNKGNFPGRFSGRQFSNSRSEMNVSTLELGDSALYLCASSVTSGSYEQYFGPGTRLTVT.

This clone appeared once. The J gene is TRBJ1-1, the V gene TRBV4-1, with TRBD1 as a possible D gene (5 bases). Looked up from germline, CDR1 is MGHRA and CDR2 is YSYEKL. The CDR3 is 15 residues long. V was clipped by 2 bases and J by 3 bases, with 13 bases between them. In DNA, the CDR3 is TGCGCCAGCAGCCAATCAGGGAAGCCTTACACTGAAGCTTTCTTT. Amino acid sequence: CASSQSGKPYTEAFF.

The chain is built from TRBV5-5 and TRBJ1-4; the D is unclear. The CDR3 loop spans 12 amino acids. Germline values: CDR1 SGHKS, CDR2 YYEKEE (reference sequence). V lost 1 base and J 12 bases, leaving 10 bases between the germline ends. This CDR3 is CASSLRSGELFF. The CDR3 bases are TGTGCCAGCAGCTTGCGATCTGGGGAACTGTTTTTT.

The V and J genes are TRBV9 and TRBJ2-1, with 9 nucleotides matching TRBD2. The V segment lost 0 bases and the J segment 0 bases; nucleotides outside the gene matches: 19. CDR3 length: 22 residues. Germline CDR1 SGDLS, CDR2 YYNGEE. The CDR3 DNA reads TGTGCCAGCAGCGTAGCATGGGGTGAGGCGGGAGGGCCCAAAAGCTCCTACAATGAGCAGTTCTTC. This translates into CASSVAWGEAGGPKSSYNEQFF.

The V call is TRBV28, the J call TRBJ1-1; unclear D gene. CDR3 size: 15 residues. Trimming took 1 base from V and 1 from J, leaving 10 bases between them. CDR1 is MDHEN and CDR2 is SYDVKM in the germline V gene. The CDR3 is CASSLSQKGNTEAFF. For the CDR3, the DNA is TGTGCCAGCAGTTTATCCCAAAAAGGGAACACTGAAGCTTTCTTT. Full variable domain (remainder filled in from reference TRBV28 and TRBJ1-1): DVKVTQSSRYLVKRTGEKVFLECVQDMDHENMFWYRQDPGLGLRLIYFSYDVKMKEKGDIPEGYSVSREKKERFSLILESASTNQTSMYLCASSLSQKGNTEAFFGQGTRLTVV.

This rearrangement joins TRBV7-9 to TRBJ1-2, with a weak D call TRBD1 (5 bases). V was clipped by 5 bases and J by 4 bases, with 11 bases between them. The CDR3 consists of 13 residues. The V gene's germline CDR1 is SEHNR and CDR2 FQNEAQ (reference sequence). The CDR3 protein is CASSRTSGYGYTF. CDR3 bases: TGTGCCAGCAGCCGGACATCGGGCTATGGCTACACCTTC.

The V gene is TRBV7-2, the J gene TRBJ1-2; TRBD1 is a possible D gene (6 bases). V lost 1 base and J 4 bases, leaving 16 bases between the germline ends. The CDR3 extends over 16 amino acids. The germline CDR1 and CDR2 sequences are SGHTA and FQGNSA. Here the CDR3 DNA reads TGTGCCAGCAGCTTAGAAGGGGGATTCCCAATCTATGGCTACACCTTC. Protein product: CASSLEGGFPIYGYTF.

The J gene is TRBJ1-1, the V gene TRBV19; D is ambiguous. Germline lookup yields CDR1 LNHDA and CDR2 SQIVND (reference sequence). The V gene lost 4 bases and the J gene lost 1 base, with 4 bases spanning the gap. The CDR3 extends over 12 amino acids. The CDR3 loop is CASSRRNTEAFF. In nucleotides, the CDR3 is TGTGCCAGTAGTAGGCGGAACACTGAAGCTTTCTTT.

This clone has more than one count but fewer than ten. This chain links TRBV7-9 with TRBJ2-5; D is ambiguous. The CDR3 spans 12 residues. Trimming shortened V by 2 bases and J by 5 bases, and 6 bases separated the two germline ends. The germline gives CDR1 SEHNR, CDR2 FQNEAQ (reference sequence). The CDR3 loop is CASSLYRETQYF. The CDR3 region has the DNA TGTGCCAGCAGCTTATATAGGGAGACCCAGTACTTC.

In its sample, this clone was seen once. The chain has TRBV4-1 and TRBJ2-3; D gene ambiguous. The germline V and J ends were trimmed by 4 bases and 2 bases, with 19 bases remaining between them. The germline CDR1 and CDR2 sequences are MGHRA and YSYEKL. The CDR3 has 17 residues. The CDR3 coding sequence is TGCGCCAGCAGCCGAGACCCTCCGCGGCATAACACAGATACGCAGTATTTT. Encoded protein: CASSRDPPRHNTDTQYF.

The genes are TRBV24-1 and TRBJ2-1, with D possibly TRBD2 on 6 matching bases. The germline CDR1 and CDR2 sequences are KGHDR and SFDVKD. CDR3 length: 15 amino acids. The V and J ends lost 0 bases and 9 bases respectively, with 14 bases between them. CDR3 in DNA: TGTGCCACCAGTGATTTGCGGTCCCCCGGGGGTGAGCAGTTCTTC. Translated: CATSDLRSPGGEQFF.

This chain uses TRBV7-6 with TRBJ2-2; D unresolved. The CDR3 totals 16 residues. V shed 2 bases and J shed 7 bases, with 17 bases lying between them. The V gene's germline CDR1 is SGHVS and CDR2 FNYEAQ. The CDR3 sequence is CASSLLPPQSIGELFF. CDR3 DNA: TGTGCCAGCAGCTTACTTCCGCCACAGAGCATCGGGGAGCTGTTTTTT.

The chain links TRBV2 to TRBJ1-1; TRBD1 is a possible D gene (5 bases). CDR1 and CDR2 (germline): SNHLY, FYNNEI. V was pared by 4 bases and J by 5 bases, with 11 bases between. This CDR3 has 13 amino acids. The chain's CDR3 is CASSAGAGTEAFF. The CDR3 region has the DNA TGTGCCAGCAGTGCTGGGGCGGGTACTGAAGCTTTCTTT.

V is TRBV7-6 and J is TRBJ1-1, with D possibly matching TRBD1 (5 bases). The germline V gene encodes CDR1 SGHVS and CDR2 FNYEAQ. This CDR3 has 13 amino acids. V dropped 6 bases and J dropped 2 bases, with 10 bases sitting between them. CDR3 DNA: TGTGCCAGCAGGAGGGACCCTAACACTGAAGCTTTCTTT. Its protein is CASRRDPNTEAFF.

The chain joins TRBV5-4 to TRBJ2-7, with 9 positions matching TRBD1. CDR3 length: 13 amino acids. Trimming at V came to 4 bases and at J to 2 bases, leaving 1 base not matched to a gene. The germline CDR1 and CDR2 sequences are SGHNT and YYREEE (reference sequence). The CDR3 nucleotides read TGTGCCAGCAGCGGACAGGGGACCTACGAGCAGTACTTC. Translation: CASSGQGTYEQYF.

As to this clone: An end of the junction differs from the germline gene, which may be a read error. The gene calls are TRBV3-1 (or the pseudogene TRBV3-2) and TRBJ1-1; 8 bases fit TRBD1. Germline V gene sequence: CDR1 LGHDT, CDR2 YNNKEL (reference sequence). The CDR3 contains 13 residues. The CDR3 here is CVSSQRQGWFAFF. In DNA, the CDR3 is TGTGTCAGCAGCCAAAGACAGGGGTGGTTCGCTTTCTTT.

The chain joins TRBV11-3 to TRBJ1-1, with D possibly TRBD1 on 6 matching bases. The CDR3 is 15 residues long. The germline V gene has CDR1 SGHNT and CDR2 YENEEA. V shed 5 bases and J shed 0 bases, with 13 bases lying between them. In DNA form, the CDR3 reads TGTGCCAGCAGCCTAGGGGGGGATCTGAACACTGAAGCTTTCTTT. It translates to CASSLGGDLNTEAFF.

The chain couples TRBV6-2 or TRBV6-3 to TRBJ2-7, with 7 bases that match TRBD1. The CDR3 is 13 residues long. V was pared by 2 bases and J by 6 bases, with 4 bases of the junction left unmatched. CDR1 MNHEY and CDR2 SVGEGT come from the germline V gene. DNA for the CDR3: TGTGCCAGCAGTTACAGTACAGGGGTCGAGCAGTACTTC. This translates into CASSYSTGVEQYF.

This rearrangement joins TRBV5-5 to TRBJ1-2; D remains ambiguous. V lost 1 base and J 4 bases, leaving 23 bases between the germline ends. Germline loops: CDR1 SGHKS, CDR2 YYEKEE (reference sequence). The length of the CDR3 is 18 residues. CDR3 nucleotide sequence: TGTGCCAGCAGCTTGTCCGCTGCGGAAATCGAGTCTACCTATGGCTACACCTTC. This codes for CASSLSAAEIESTYGYTF.

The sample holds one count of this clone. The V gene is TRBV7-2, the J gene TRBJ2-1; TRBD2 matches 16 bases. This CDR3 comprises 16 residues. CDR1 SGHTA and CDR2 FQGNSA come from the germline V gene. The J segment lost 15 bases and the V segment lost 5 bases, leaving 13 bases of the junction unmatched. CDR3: CASSPQGLAGGYEGFF. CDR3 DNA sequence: TGTGCCAGCAGCCCGCAGGGACTAGCGGGGGGGTACGAGGGGTTCTTC.

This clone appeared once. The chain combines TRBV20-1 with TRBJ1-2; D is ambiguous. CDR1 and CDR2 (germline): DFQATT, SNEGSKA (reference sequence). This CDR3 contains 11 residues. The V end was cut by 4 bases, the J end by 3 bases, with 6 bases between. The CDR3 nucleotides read TGCAGTGCTACCAAGGACTATGGCTACACCTTC. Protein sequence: CSATKDYGYTF.

CDR3 sequence: CASSLATGLHNEQFF. The CDR3 coding sequence is TGTGCCAGCAGTCTAGCCACAGGGTTGCACAATGAGCAGTTCTTC. This chain links TRBV7-2 with TRBJ2-1, with D perhaps TRBD1 (6 bases). The germline CDR1 and CDR2 sequences are SGHTA and FQGNSA. CDR3 length equals 15 residues. V was trimmed by 6 bases and J by 5 bases, leaving 17 bases between them.